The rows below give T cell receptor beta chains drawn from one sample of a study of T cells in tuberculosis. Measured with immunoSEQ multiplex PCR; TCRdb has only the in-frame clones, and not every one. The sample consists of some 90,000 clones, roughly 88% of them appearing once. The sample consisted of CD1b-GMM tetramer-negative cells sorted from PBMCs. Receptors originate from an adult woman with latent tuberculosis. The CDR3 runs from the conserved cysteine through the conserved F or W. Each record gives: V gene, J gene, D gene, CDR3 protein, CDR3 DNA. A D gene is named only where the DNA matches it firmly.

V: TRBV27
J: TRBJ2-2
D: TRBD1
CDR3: CASRRQGVGELFF
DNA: TGTGCCAGCAGGCGACAGGGAGTCGGGGAGCTGTTTTTT

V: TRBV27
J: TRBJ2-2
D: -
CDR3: CASRIDTGLGHTGELFF
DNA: TGTGCCAGCAGAATAGATACAGGGCTGGGCCATACCGGGGAGCTGTTTTTT

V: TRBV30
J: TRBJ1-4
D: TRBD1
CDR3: CAWSVPGQGGEKLFF
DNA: TGTGCCTGGAGTGTTCCGGGACAGGGGGGTGAAAAACTGTTTTTT

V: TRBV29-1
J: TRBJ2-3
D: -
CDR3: CSADSKRDTQYF
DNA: TGCAGCGCAGACAGCAAGCGAGATACGCAGTATTTT

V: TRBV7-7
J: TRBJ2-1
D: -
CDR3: CASSLAAPGASEQFF
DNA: TGTGCTAGCAGCTTAGCGGCTCCTGGGGCCAGTGAGCAGTTCTTC

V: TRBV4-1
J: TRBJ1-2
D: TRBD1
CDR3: CASSSQGAGGYTF
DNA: TGCGCCAGCAGCAGCCAGGGGGCAGGTGGCTACACCTTC

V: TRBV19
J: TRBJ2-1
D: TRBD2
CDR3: CASSIGGTNNEQFF
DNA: TGTGCCAGTAGTATAGGAGGGACTAACAATGAGCAGTTCTTC

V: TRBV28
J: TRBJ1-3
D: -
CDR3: CASSFLETGRNTIYF
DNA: TGTGCCAGCAGTTTCTTAGAAACAGGTAGAAACACCATATATTTT

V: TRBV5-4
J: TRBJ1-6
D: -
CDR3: CASSLSGTGGSPLHF
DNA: TGTGCCAGCAGCTTGAGCGGGACGGGAGGTTCACCCCTCCACTTT

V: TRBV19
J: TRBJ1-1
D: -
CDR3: CASRMRENTEAFF
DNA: TGTGCCAGTAGGATGAGGGAGAACACTGAAGCTTTCTTT

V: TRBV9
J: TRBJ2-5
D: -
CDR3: CASSVGGGAVGETQYF
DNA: TGTGCCAGCAGCGTAGGTGGCGGGGCAGTCGGGGAGACCCAGTACTTC

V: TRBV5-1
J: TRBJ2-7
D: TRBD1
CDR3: CASSRTGTGGHEQYF
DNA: TGCGCCAGCAGCAGGACCGGGACAGGGGGCCACGAGCAGTACTTC

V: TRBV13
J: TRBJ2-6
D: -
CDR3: CASSLGTGSSGANVLTF
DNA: TGTGCCAGCAGCTTAGGGACAGGAAGCTCTGGGGCCAACGTCCTGACTTTC

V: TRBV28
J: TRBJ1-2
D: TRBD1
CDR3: CAARAQGASGYTF
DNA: TGTGCCGCGCGGGCACAGGGGGCGAGTGGCTACACCTTC

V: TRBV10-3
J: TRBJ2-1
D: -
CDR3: CATSSSSLYEQFF
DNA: TGTGCCACTAGCTCCTCCTCGTTGTATGAGCAGTTCTTC

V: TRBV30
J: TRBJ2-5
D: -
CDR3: CAWSPGTSQETQYF
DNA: TGTGCCTGGAGTCCTGGGACAAGCCAAGAGACCCAGTACTTC

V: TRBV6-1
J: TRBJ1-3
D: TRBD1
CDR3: CASSTATGGNTIYF
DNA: TGTGCCAGCAGTACCGCGACAGGGGGGAACACCATATATTTT

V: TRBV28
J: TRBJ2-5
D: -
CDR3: CASSLDEGARGTQYF
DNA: TGTGCCAGCAGTTTGGACGAAGGGGCGCGGGGGACCCAGTACTTC

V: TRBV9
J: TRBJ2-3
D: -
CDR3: CASSFRVLTDTQYF
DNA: TGTGCCAGCAGCTTCAGGGTCCTCACAGATACGCAGTATTTT